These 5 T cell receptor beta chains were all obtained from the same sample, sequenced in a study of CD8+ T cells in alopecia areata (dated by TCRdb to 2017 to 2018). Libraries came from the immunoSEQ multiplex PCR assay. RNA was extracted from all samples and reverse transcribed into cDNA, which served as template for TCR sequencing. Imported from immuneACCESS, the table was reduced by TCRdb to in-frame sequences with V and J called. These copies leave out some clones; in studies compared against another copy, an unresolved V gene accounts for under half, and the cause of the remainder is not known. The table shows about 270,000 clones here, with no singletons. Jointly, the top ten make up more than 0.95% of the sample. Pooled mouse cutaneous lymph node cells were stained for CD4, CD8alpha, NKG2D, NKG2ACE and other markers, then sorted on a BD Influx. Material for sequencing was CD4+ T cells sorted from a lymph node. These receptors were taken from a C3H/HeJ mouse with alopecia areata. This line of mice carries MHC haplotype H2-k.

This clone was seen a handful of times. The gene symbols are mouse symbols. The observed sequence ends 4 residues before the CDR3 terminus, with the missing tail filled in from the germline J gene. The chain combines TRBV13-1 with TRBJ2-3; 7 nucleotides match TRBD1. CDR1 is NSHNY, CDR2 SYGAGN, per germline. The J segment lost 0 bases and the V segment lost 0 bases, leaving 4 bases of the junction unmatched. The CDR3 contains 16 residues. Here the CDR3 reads CASSDAGTDSAETLYF. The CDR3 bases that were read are TGTGCCAGCAGTGATGCAGGGACAGATAGTGCAGAA.

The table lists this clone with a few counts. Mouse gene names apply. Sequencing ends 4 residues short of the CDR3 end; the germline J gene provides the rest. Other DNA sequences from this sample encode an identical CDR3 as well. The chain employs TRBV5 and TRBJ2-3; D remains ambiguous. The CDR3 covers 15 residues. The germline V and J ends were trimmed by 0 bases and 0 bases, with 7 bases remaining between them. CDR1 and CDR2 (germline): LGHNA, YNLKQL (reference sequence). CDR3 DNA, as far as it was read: TGTGCCAGCAGCCAAGACAGGACCAGTGCAGAA. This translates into CASSQDRTSAE. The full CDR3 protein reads CASSQDRTSAETLYF.

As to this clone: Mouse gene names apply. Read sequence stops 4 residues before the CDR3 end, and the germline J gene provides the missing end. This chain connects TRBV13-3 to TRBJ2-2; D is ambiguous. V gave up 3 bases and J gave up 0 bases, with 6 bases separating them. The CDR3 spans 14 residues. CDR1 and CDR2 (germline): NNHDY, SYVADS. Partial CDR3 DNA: TGTGCCAGCAGTGGTCCAACAAACACCGGG. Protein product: CASSGPTNTG. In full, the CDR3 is CASSGPTNTGQLYF.

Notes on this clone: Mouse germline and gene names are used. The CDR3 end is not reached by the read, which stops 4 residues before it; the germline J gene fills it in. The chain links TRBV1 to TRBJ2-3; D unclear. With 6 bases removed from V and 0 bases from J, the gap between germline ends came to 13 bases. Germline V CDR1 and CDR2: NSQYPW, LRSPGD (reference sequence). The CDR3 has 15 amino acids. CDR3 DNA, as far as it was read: TGCACCTGCAGCCGCTCAGGAACTAGTGCAGAA. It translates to CTCSRSGTSAE. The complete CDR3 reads CTCSRSGTSAETLYF.

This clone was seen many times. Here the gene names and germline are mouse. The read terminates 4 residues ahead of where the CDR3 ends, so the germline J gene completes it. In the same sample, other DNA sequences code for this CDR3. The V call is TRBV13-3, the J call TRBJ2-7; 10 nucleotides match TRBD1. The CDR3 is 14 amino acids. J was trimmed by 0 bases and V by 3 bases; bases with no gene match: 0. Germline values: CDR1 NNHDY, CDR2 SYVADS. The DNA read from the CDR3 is TGTGCCAGCAGTGGGACAGGGGGCTCCTAT. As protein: CASSGTGGSY. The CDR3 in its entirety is CASSGTGGSYEQYF.